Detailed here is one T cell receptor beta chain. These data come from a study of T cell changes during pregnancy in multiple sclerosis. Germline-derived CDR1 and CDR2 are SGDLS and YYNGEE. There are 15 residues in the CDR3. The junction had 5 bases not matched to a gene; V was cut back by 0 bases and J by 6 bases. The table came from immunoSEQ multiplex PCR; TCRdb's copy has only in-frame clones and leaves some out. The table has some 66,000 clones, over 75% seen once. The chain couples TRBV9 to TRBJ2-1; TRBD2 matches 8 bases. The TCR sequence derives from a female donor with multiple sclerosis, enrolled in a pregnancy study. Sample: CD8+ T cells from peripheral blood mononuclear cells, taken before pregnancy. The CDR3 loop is CASSVGAGDLNEQFF. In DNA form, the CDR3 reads TGTGCCAGCAGCGTAGGAGCGGGGGACCTCAATGAGCAGTTCTTC.